This T cell receptor beta chain was profiled in a study of T cell changes during pregnancy in multiple sclerosis. The CDR3 loop spans 15 amino acids. The trim removed 6 bases at V and 0 bases at J, leaving 8 bases unmatched. CDR1 is SGHRS and CDR2 is YFSETQ in the germline V gene. Assay used: immunoSEQ multiplex PCR; TCRdb lists only in-frame clones, some missing. The sample lists about 56,000 clones; around 87% were seen once. The specimen sequenced was peripheral blood from another person, used as feeder cells. This TCR came from a human donor whose cells served as feeder cells for cultures in a pregnancy study. The rearrangement links TRBV5-1 to TRBJ1-1; 7 nucleotides match TRBD1. The CDR3 nucleotides read TGCGCCAGCACCATGGAGGGACAGATGAACACTGAAGCTTTCTTT. It specifies CASTMEGQMNTEAFF.